The rows below give T cell receptor beta chains drawn from one sample of a study of CD8 T cells in Susac syndrome. TCRdb reanalysed the immunoSEQ multiplex PCR reads using MiXCR and keeps one entry per CDR3 protein. The data contain about 210,000 distinct CDR3 sequences, 95% of them singletons. The sequencing input was CD4+ T cells from PBMCs. The receptor source for this set is a human donor with multiple sclerosis. The CDR3 runs from the conserved cysteine through the conserved F or W. The D gene is left open where the match is weak. The size entry is marked missing in some rows and otherwise reads once, few, many or a size class.

d_call,j_call,clone_size,v_call,cdr3_nt,cdr3_aa
-,TRBJ1-2,-,TRBV5-4,TGTGCCAGCAGGGAACAGACAGACGACTATGGCTACACCTTC,CASREQTDDYGYTF
TRBD2,TRBJ2-7,-,TRBV15,TGTGCCACCAGCAGAGCGGGGACTACTCTTGGGGAGCAGTACTTC,CATSRAGTTLGEQYF
-,TRBJ2-7,-,TRBV7-9,TGTGCCAGCAGCTCTCCCCCAAAGCTGGGAAATACCTACGAGCAGTACTTC,CASSSPPKLGNTYEQYF
-,TRBJ2-1,once,TRBV18,TGTGCCAGCTCACCGGCGGGGAGGAGACTCAATGAGCAGTTCTTC,CASSPAGRRLNEQFF
TRBD2,TRBJ2-2,-,TRBV3-1,TGTGCCAGCAGCCAAGATCGTCTAGCGGGAGGAATCGGGGAGCTGTTTTTT,CASSQDRLAGGIGELFF
-,TRBJ1-2,-,TRBV29-1,TGCAGCGTTGATAAAGGGTGGGGCTACACCTTC,CSVDKGWGYTF
-,TRBJ1-2,-,TRBV6-1,TGTGCCAGCAGTGAAGCGCATGGTGACTATGGCTACACCTTC,CASSEAHGDYGYTF
-,TRBJ2-4,once,TRBV5-1,TGCGCCAGCAGCTTGGACAGGGCCAAAAACATTCAGTACTTC,CASSLDRAKNIQYF
-,TRBJ2-3,-,TRBV9,TGTGCCAGCAGCGCCGGCCGAGCCCCTCCAGATACGCAGTATTTT,CASSAGRAPPDTQYF
TRBD2,TRBJ2-3,-,TRBV9,TGTGCCAGCAGCGTGGACCAAGCGGGACCCACAGATACGCAGTATTTT,CASSVDQAGPTDTQYF
-,TRBJ1-1,-,TRBV18,TGTGCCAGCTCACCACCGTATAGCCGGAACACTGAAGCTTTCTTT,CASSPPYSRNTEAFF
-,TRBJ2-7,-,TRBV7-9,TGTGCCAGCAGCCGGATCGACCACGAGCAGTACTTC,CASSRIDHEQYF
-,TRBJ2-3,-,TRBV29-1,TGCAGCCTCCGAGGGACACCGGGACGCACAGATACGCAGTATTTT,CSLRGTPGRTDTQYF
-,TRBJ2-3,-,TRBV29-1,TGCAGCGTTGAACGGGTAGCGGCCACAGATACGCAGTATTTT,CSVERVAATDTQYF
-,TRBJ2-7,-,TRBV9,TGTGCCAGCAGCCCTACGCGGGACCGACCCTACGAGCAGTACTTC,CASSPTRDRPYEQYF
TRBD1,TRBJ1-1,-,TRBV7-9,TGTGCCAGCAGCGGACAGGGTGGAGCTTTCTTT,CASSGQGGAFF
-,TRBJ2-2,-,TRBV14,TGTGCCAGCAGCCAAGGGCCGAGGGAGCTGTTTTTT,CASSQGPRELFF
TRBD2,TRBJ2-5,-,TRBV27,TGTGCCAGCAGTGCGCTAGCGGGCGGGGAGACCCAGTACTTC,CASSALAGGETQYF
-,TRBJ1-5,-,TRBV23-1,TGCGCCAGCATCGTCGGGGACCAGCCCCAGCATTTT,CASIVGDQPQHF
-,TRBJ2-5,-,TRBV7-2,TGTGCCAGCAGCTTAATAGGGGGGATGTACCAAGAGACCCAGTACTTC,CASSLIGGMYQETQYF
-,TRBJ2-3,-,TRBV20-1,TGCAGTGCTAGGCAAGGGGATACGCAGTATTTT,CSARQGDTQYF
-,TRBJ2-5,-,TRBV29-1,TGCAGCGTTGGAAATTTCGGGCGAGAGACCCAGTACTTC,CSVGNFGRETQYF
-,TRBJ1-1,-,TRBV29-1,TGCAGCGTTGCCCTAGGATTCTCGCCTGAAGCTTTCTTT,CSVALGFSPEAFF
-,TRBJ1-4,-,TRBV15,TGTGCCACCAGCGGGATTAATGAAAAACTGTTTTTT,CATSGINEKLFF
-,TRBJ2-1,-,TRBV30,TGTGCCTGCACCGGGGGCTCCTACAATGAGCAGTTCTTC,CACTGGSYNEQFF
-,TRBJ2-1,-,TRBV11-2,TGTGCCAGCAGCCAATTTCCAGGGGTAGGGTTCTTC,CASSQFPGVGFF
-,TRBJ1-5,-,TRBV20-1,TGCAGTGCTAGTCCAGATAGCAATCAGCCCCAGCATTTT,CSASPDSNQPQHF
-,TRBJ2-7,-,TRBV7-2,TGTGCCAGCAGCTTATTCCCAGGGCCCTACGAGCAGTACTTC,CASSLFPGPYEQYF
-,TRBJ2-3,-,TRBV20-1,TGCAGTGCTAGCGATAGCTCCTTGGATGGGGATACGCAGTATTTT,CSASDSSLDGDTQYF
-,TRBJ1-6,-,TRBV5-1,TGCGCCAGCAGCTTGGAGAGGGAGGCACCCCTCCACTTT,CASSLEREAPLHF
-,TRBJ1-5,-,TRBV30,TGTGCCTGGAGTGGTAAGGGTCAGCCCCAGCATTTT,CAWSGKGQPQHF
-,TRBJ2-5,-,TRBV29-1,TGCAGCGTTGAAGCGGGAAACGTGGAGACCCAGTACTTC,CSVEAGNVETQYF
-,TRBJ2-1,-,TRBV12-3/TRBV12-4,TGTGCCAGCAGCCAAGACCGAACGATCGTGAATGAGCAGTTCTTC,CASSQDRTIVNEQFF
-,TRBJ2-6,-,TRBV5-6,TGTGCCAGCAGCCCGGTTGTCGAATCAGGGGCCAACGTCCTGACTTTC,CASSPVVESGANVLTF